The 19 T cell receptor beta chains reported below all come from one sample, sequenced in a study of T cell responses to AZD1222 COVID-19 vaccine. Clones were read by immunoSEQ multiplex PCR, and TCRdb kept only the in-frame ones, dropping some. The table includes about 150,000 clones, approximately 92% detected once. This specimen consisted of peripheral blood, obtained on day 0 of AZD1222 vaccination. These receptors were obtained from an adult in good health.

This clone has just a few counts. The chain carries TRBV23-1 and TRBJ1-1; 9 nucleotides agree with TRBD1. TRBV23-1 is reported as an ORF; its role is uncertain. The CDR3 length is 15 residues. Trimming took 6 bases from V and 0 from J; bases not matched to a gene: 5. In DNA form, the CDR3 reads TGCGCCAGCAGGTTTACAGGGGGCCTGAACACTGAAGCTTTCTTT. It specifies CASRFTGGLNTEAFF.

The chain employs TRBV6-2 or TRBV6-3 and TRBJ2-7, with D perhaps TRBD1 (5 bases). The CDR3 loop spans 15 amino acids. The germline gives CDR1 MNHEY, CDR2 SVGEGT. With 4 bases removed from V and 1 base from J, the gap between germline ends came to 14 bases. CDR3 loop: CASSSPGIWSYEQYF. CDR3 coding DNA: TGTGCCAGCAGTTCCCCAGGGATTTGGTCCTACGAGCAGTACTTC.

The chain uses TRBV19 and TRBJ2-7; no clear D. Germline V gene sequence: CDR1 LNHDA, CDR2 SQIVND (reference sequence). CDR3 length: 13 residues. The V end lost 3 bases, the J end lost 4 bases, and 10 bases lay between the germline ends. The CDR3 coding sequence is TGTGCCAGTAGTATCGCCGCCGGGTACGAGCAGTACTTC. The encoded protein is CASSIAAGYEQYF. The full variable domain, in which reference TRBV19 and TRBJ2-7 provide the parts outside the CDR3, is DGGITQSPKYLFRKEGQNVTLSCEQNLNHDAMYWYRQDPGQGLRLIYYSQIVNDFQKGDIAEGYSVSREKKESFPLTVTSAQKNPTAFYLCASSIAAGYEQYFGPGTRLTVT.

V usage is TRBV2 and J usage is TRBJ1-6; D uncertain. Trimming shortened V by 8 bases and J by 10 bases, and 21 bases separated the two germline ends. Germline CDR1 reads SNHLY; CDR2 reads FYNNEI. The CDR3 has 15 residues. CDR3 bases: TGTGCCAGCGAAACCGGCCTAGCTCCTAGGTCACCCCTCCACTTT. It is translated as CASETGLAPRSPLHF.

J is TRBJ1-5 and V is TRBV6-2 or TRBV6-3; D gene unclear. The V end lost 2 bases, the J end lost 7 bases, and 12 bases lay between the germline ends. The CDR3 runs 14 residues. Germline V gives CDR1 MNHEY, CDR2 SVGEGT. The chain's CDR3 is CASSYVGRGQPQHF. The CDR3 DNA reads TGTGCCAGCAGTTACGTGGGGAGAGGACAGCCCCAGCATTTT.

J is TRBJ2-5 and V is TRBV7-3; 10 nucleotides align to TRBD1. Per the germline V gene, CDR1 is SGHTA and CDR2 is FQGTGA. Trimming cost V 6 bases and J 5 bases; bases outside gene matches: 0. This CDR3 contains 12 residues. The CDR3 DNA reads TGTGCCAGCAGGGGACAGGGGGAGACCCAGTACTTC. This gives the protein CASRGQGETQYF.

The gene calls are TRBV6-2 or TRBV6-3 and TRBJ2-6; unclear D gene. Trimming left V 6 bases short and J 2 bases short, with 5 bases between. The CDR3 has 13 amino acids. Germline loops: CDR1 MNHEY, CDR2 SVGEGT. CDR3 bases: TGTGCCAGCAGCAGGACTGGGGCCAACGTCCTGACTTTC. Translated: CASSRTGANVLTF.

The chain links TRBV28 to TRBJ2-7; 15 bases match TRBD2. Trimming removed 8 bases from V and 4 bases from J; junction bases left unmatched: 6. Germline CDR1 and CDR2: MDHEN and SYDVKM. The CDR3 runs to 15 residues. Here the CDR3 reads CASDGLAGGLYEQYF. The CDR3 DNA sequence: TGTGCCAGCGACGGACTAGCGGGGGGGCTGTACGAGCAGTACTTC.

This rearrangement joins TRBV9 to TRBJ2-1, with TRBD1 as a possible D gene (6 bases). Germline CDR1 and CDR2: SGDLS and YYNGEE. This CDR3 region has 17 residues. Trimming shortened V by 0 bases and J by 8 bases, and 21 bases separated the two germline ends. This CDR3 reads CASSVDSQGPSEDEQFF. The CDR3 coding sequence is TGTGCCAGCAGCGTAGATAGCCAGGGGCCATCAGAGGATGAGCAGTTCTTC.

This clone was seen only once. This chain connects TRBV7-6 to TRBJ1-2, with 7 bases fitting TRBD1. Trimming cost V 4 bases and J 4 bases; bases outside gene matches: 9. Looked up from germline, CDR1 is SGHVS and CDR2 is FNYEAQ. The CDR3 loop spans 15 amino acids. For the CDR3, the DNA is TGTGCCAGCAGCTCCGCCCAACAGGGGTTCTATGGCTACACCTTC. Encoded protein: CASSSAQQGFYGYTF.

Worth noting for this clone: The identical CDR3 is also encoded by other nucleotide sequences in the sample. The chain's CDR3 is CASSVTGGQETQYF. The CDR3 coding sequence is TGTGCCAGCAGCGTAACCGGGGGCCAAGAGACCCAGTACTTC. This chain connects TRBV9 to TRBJ2-5; D is perhaps TRBD2 (6 bases). CDR3 length equals 14 residues. Trimming cost V 1 base and J 1 base, with 8 bases left between them. Looked up from germline, CDR1 is SGDLS and CDR2 is YYNGEE.

This sequence joins TRBV7-3 and TRBJ2-5; TRBD1 agrees at 7 bases. Germline V gene data show CDR1 as SGHTA and CDR2 as FQGTGA. Losses at the gene ends were 0 bases for V and 5 bases for J; bases not matched to a gene: 3. This CDR3 has 14 amino acids. CDR3 in DNA: TGTGCCAGCAGCTTAACAGGGGGCGCGGAGACCCAGTACTTC. Protein: CASSLTGGAETQYF.

This clone is a singleton in its sample. The chain employs TRBV6-1 and TRBJ2-5; D not certain. The V and J ends lost 2 bases and 5 bases respectively, with 15 bases between them. The CDR3 contains 15 residues. CDR1 MNHNS and CDR2 SASEGT come from the germline V gene. The DNA for the CDR3 is TGTGCCAGCAGTGAACACGGTCCTTCTCGGGAGACCCAGTACTTC. Protein: CASSEHGPSRETQYF.

The V gene is TRBV11-2, the J gene TRBJ2-3; D is uncertain. Germline V gene data show CDR1 as SGHAT and CDR2 as FQNNGV. CDR3 length: 15 residues. V lost 5 bases, J lost 2 bases, and 14 bases lay in between. The CDR3 is CASSLTWGNTDTQYF. CDR3 nucleotides: TGTGCCAGCAGCCTAACCTGGGGTAACACAGATACGCAGTATTTT.

V usage is TRBV5-6 and J usage is TRBJ2-7; D remains ambiguous. Between the trimmed V and J ends, which lost 3 bases and 0 bases, there was a span of 10 bases. The CDR3 consists of 14 residues. Germline assignment: CDR1 SGHDT and CDR2 YYEEEE. The CDR3 sequence is CASSSVRLSYEQYF. The DNA for the CDR3 is TGTGCCAGCAGCTCTGTCAGGCTCTCCTACGAGCAGTACTTC.

This clone is a singleton in its sample. This chain links TRBV6-6 with TRBJ1-5; TRBD1 is a possible D gene (5 bases). The germline V gene encodes CDR1 MNHNY and CDR2 SVGAGI (reference sequence). The CDR3 runs 15 residues. V lost 5 bases to trimming and J lost 0 bases, with 11 bases between them. Here the CDR3 DNA reads TGTGCCAGCAGTCCTGGGACGCATAGCAATCAGCCCCAGCATTTT. This encodes CASSPGTHSNQPQHF.

The chain has TRBV5-1 and TRBJ1-2; 7 bases map to TRBD1. Germline V lookup: CDR1 SGHRS, CDR2 YFSETQ. Losses at the gene ends were 7 bases for V and 3 bases for J; bases not matched to a gene: 12. This CDR3 is 15 amino acids long. The CDR3 DNA sequence: TGCGCCAGCCGTCTCGTCGACAGGGTAGACTATGGCTACACCTTC. This translates into CASRLVDRVDYGYTF. The whole variable domain, remainder taken from reference TRBV5-1 and TRBJ1-2, is KAGVTQTPRYLIKTRGQQVTLSCSPISGHRSVSWYQQTPGQGLQFLFEYFSETQRNKGNFPGRFSGRQFSNSRSEMNVSTLELGDSALYLCASRLVDRVDYGYTFGSGTRLTVV.

CDR3 protein: CASSQYPQGLNTEAFF. CDR3 nucleotide sequence: TGCGCCAGCAGCCAATATCCACAGGGCTTGAACACTGAAGCTTTCTTT. J is TRBJ1-1 and V is TRBV4-1, with D possibly matching TRBD1 (6 bases). The CDR3 totals 16 residues. The germline gives CDR1 MGHRA, CDR2 YSYEKL. The ends were cut back, 2 bases at V and 0 bases at J, with 13 bases in the middle.

The genes are TRBV7-2 and TRBJ2-3; weak D call: TRBD2 (5 bases). CDR1 is SGHTA and CDR2 is FQGNSA in the germline V gene. The germline V and J ends were trimmed by 3 bases and 0 bases, with 10 bases remaining between them. This CDR3 region has 15 residues. This CDR3 reads CASSFLGGSTDTQYF. The CDR3 DNA sequence: TGTGCCAGCAGCTTTTTAGGCGGGAGCACAGATACGCAGTATTTT. The whole variable domain, remainder taken from reference TRBV7-2 and TRBJ2-3, is GAGVSQSPSNKVTEKGKDVELRCDPISGHTALYWYRQSLGQGLEFLIYFQGNSAPDKSGLPSDRFSAERTGGSVSTLTIQRTQQEDSAVYLCASSFLGGSTDTQYFGPGTRLTVL.